Below are 5 T cell receptor beta chains sequenced from a single sample in a study of T cell responses to AZD1222 COVID-19 vaccine. Method: immunoSEQ multiplex PCR; TCRdb's copy keeps in-frame clones and lacks some. The sample includes around 130,000 clones, over 75% of them seen just once. Sequencing was performed on peripheral blood, taken 28 days after the second dose of the MenACWY control vaccine. These receptors all come from an adult who received the MenACWY meningococcal vaccine as a control.

The chain is built from TRBV15 and TRBJ2-3; TRBD2 aligns across 9 bases. The CDR3 contains 15 residues. Germline CDR1 LNHNV, CDR2 YYDKDF (reference sequence). V shed 5 bases, J shed 6 bases, and the junction held 9 bases outside the gene matches. The CDR3 nucleotides read TGTGCCACCAGCCCGGCGGGGGGGTCGGTGGATACGCAGTATTTT. Amino acids: CATSPAGGSVDTQYF.

The chain uses TRBV6-2 or TRBV6-3 and TRBJ2-5; perhaps D is TRBD1 or TRBD2 (5 bases each). V lost 5 bases, J lost 2 bases, and 12 bases lay in between. The germline gives CDR1 MNHEY, CDR2 SVGEGT. The CDR3 is 14 residues long. The CDR3 DNA reads as TGTGCCAGCAGTAAATCGGGACGACAAGAGACCCAGTACTTC. Encoded protein: CASSKSGRQETQYF.

This chain uses TRBV18 with TRBJ1-1; 11 nucleotides agree with TRBD1. Germline lookup yields CDR1 KGHSH and CDR2 LQKENI. The CDR3 sequence is 15 residues long. Trimming took 3 bases from V and 3 from J; bases not matched to a gene: 3. In DNA form, the CDR3 reads TGTGCCAGCTCACCGGGACAGGGGGTGGACACTGAAGCTTTCTTT. It codes for CASSPGQGVDTEAFF.

V and J are TRBV28 and TRBJ1-5; 7 bases agree with TRBD1. V trimming: 7 bases; J trimming: 7 bases; junction bases outside the gene matches: 13. Germline V gene sequence: CDR1 MDHEN, CDR2 SYDVKM. The CDR3 consists of 15 residues. The CDR3 DNA sequence: TGTGCCAGCAACAGGGGAATATTTGGCGGGCAGCCCCAGCATTTT. It translates to CASNRGIFGGQPQHF.

J is TRBJ2-5 and V is TRBV29-1, with 9 bases lining up with TRBD2. The germline CDR1 and CDR2 sequences are SQVTM and ANQGSEA. The CDR3 consists of 16 residues. The ends lost 4 bases at V and 2 bases at J; junction bases unmatched: 11. The CDR3 nucleotides read TGCAGCGTTGCTATGGCGGGGGGGCGGGGACAAGAGACCCAGTACTTC. Translated, it gives CSVAMAGGRGQETQYF.